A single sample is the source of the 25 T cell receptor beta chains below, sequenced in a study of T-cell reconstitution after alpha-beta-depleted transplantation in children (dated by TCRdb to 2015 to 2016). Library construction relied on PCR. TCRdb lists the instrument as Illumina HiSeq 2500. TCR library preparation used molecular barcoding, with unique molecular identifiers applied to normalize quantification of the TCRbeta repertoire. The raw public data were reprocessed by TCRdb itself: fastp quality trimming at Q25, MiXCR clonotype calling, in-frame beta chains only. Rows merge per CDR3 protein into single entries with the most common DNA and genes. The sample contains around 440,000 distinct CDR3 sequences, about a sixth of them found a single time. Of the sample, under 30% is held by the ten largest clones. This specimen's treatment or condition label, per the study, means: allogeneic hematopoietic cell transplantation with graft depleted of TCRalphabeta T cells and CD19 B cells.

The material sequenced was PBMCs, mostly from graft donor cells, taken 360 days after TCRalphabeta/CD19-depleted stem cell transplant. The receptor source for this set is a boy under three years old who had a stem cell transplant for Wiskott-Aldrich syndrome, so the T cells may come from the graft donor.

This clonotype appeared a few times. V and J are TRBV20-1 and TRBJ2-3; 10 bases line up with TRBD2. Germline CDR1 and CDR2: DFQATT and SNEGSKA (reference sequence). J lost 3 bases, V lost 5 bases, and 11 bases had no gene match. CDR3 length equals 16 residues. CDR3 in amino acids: CSASPLSGGPTDTQYF. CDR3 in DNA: TGCAGTGCTTCCCCTCTTAGCGGGGGGCCAACAGATACGCAGTATTTT.

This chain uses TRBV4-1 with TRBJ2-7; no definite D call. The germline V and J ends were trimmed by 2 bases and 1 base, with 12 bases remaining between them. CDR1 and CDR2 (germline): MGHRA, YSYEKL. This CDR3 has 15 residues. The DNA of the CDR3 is TGCGCCAGCAGCCAATCTCGGATCCCTTCCTACGAGCAGTACTTC. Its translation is CASSQSRIPSYEQYF.

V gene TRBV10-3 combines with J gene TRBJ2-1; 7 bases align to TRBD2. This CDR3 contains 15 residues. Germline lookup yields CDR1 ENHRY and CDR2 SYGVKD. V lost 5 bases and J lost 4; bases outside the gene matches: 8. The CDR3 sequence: CAISSSGGSYNEQFF. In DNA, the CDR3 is TGTGCCATCAGTTCGTCCGGGGGGTCATACAATGAGCAGTTCTTC.

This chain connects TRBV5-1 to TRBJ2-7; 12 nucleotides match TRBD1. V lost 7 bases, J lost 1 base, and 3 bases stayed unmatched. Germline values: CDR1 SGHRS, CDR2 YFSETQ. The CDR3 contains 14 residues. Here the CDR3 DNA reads TGCGCCAGCGCGGGACAGGGGGCGTCCTACGAGCAGTACTTC. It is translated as CASAGQGASYEQYF. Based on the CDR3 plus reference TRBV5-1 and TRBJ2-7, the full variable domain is KAGVTQTPRYLIKTRGQQVTLSCSPISGHRSVSWYQQTPGQGLQFLFEYFSETQRNKGNFPGRFSGRQFSNSRSEMNVSTLELGDSALYLCASAGQGASYEQYFGPGTRLTVT.

The CDR3 region is CASSLKRQLYNEQFF. The CDR3 DNA is TGTGCCAGCAGCTTGAAGCGGCAGCTTTACAATGAGCAGTTCTTC. The chain is built from TRBV5-4 and TRBJ2-1; tentative D call: TRBD2 (5 bases). Trimming took off 1 base at V and 4 bases at J, with 12 bases between the two ends. Germline values: CDR1 SGHNT, CDR2 YYREEE (reference sequence). The CDR3 sequence is 15 residues long.

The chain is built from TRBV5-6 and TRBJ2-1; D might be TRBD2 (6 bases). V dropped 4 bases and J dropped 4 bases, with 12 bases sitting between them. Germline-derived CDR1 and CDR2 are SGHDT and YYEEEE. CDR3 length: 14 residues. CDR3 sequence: CASSRKDYYNEQFF. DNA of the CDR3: TGTGCCAGCAGCCGGAAGGACTATTACAATGAGCAGTTCTTC.

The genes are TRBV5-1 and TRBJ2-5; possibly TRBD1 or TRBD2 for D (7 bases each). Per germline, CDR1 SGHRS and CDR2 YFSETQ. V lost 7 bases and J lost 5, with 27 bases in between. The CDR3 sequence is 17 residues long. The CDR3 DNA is TGCGCCAGCGCCCTACCTCAGGGGGGGGGCCCCTCCGAGACCCAGTACTTC. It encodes CASALPQGGGPSETQYF.

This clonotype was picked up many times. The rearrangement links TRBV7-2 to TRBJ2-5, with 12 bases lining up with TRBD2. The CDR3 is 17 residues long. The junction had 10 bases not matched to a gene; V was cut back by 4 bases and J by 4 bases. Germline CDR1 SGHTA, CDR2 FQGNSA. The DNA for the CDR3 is TGTGCCAGCAGCTCCCTCCCTAGCGGGAGGGGGGGAGAGACCCAGTACTTC. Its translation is CASSSLPSGRGGETQYF.

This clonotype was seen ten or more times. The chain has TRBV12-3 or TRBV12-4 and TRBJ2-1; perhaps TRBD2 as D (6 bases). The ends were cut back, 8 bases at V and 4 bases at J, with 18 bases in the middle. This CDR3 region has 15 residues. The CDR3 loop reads CASAVEGPRYNEQFF. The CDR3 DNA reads TGTGCCAGCGCAGTGGAGGGCCCGAGGTACAATGAGCAGTTCTTC.

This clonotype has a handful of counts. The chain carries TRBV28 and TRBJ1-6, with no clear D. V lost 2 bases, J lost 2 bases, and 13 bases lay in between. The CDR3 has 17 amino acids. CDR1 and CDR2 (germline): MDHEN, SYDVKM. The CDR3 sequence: CASSLPRVGAYNSPLHF. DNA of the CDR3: TGTGCCAGCAGTTTACCCCGGGTCGGCGCCTATAATTCACCCCTCCACTTT.

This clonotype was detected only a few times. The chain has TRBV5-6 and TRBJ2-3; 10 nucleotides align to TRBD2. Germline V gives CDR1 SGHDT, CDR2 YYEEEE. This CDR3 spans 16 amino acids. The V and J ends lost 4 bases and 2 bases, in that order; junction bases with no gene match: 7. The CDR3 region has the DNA TGTGCCAGCAGCATTCTAGCGGGGGAGATCACAGATACGCAGTATTTT. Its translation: CASSILAGEITDTQYF. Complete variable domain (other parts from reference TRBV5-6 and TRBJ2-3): DAGVTQSPTHLIKTRGQQVTLRCSPKSGHDTVSWYQQALGQGPQFIFQYYEEEERQRGNFPDRFSGHQFPNYSSELNVNALLLGDSALYLCASSILAGEITDTQYFGPGTRLTVL.

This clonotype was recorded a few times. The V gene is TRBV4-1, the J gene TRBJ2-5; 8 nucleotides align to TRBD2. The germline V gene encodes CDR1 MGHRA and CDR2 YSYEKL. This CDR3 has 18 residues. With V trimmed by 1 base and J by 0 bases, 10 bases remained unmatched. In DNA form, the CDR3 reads TGCGCCAGCAGCCAAGGGGGGTCTGTAGCGGGGTACCAAGAGACCCAGTACTTC. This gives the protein CASSQGGSVAGYQETQYF.

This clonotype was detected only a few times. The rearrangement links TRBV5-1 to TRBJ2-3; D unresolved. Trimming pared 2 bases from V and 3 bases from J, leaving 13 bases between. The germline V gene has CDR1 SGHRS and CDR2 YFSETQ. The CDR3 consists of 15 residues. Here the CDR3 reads CASSFGSPRTDTQYF. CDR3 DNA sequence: TGCGCCAGCAGCTTCGGGTCCCCGAGGACAGATACGCAGTATTTT.

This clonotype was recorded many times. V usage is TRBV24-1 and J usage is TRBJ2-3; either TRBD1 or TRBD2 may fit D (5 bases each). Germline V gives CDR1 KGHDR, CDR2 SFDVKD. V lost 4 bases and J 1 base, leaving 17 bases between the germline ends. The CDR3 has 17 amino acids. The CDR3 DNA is TGTGCCACCAGTGACCTACGGGACGCAAAAGGCACAGATACGCAGTATTTT. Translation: CATSDLRDAKGTDTQYF.

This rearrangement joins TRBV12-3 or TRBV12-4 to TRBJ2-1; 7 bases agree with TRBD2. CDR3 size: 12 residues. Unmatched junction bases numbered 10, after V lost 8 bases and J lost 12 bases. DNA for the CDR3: TGTGCCAGCGGATTTGCCGGGGGGAGGCAGTTCTTC. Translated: CASGFAGGRQFF.

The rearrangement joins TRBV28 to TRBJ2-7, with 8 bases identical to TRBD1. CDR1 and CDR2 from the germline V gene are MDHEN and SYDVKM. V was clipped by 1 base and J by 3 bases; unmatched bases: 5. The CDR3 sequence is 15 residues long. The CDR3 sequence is CASSLYGGQGYEQYF. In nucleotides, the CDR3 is TGTGCCAGCAGTTTATATGGCGGACAGGGCTACGAGCAGTACTTC.

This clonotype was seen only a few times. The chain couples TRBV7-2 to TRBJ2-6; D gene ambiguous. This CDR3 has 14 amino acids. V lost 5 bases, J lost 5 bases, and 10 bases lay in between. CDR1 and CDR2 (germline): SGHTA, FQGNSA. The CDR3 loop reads CASSPVGRANVLTF. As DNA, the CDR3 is TGTGCCAGCAGCCCCGTTGGAAGGGCCAACGTCCTGACTTTC.

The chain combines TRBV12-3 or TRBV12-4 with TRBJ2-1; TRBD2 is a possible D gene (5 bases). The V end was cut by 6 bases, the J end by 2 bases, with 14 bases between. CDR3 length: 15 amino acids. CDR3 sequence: CASRAEGTAYNEQFF. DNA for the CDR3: TGTGCCAGCAGAGCCGAGGGTACCGCCTACAATGAGCAGTTCTTC.

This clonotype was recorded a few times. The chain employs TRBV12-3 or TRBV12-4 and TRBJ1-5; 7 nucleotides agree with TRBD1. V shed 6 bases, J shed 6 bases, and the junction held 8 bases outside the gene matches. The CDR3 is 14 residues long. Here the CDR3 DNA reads TGTGCCAGCAGCCCCCAGACAGGGAGTCAGCCCCAGCATTTT. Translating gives CASSPQTGSQPQHF.

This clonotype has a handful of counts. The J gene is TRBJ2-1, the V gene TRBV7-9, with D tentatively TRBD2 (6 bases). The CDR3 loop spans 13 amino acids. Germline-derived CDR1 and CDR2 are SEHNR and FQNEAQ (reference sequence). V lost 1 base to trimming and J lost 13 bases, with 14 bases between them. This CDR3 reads CASSLEVEGSQFF. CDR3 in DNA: TGTGCCAGCAGCTTAGAGGTGGAGGGGTCCCAGTTCTTC.

The CDR3, as DNA: TGTGCCAGCAGCTTAGCGGGGGTTTGCACCTGCTCCTACAATGAGCAGTTCTTC. Translation: CASSLAGVCTCSYNEQFF. The rearrangement joins TRBV7-8 to TRBJ2-1, with D tentatively TRBD1 or TRBD2 (5 bases each). The CDR3 has 18 amino acids. V was shortened by 0 bases and J by 0 bases, with 15 bases between the two germline ends. Germline assignment: CDR1 SGHVS and CDR2 FQNEAQ.

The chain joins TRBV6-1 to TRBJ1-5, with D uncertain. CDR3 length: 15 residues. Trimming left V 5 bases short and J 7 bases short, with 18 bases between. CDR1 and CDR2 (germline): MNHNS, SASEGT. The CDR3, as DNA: TGTGCCAGCAGTCCCAAGGCGGACTGGGGACAGCCCCAGCATTTT. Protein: CASSPKADWGQPQHF.

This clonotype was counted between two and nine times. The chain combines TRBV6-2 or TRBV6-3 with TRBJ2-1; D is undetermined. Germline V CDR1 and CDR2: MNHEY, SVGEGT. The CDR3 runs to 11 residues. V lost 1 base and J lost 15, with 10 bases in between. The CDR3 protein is CASSYWAEMFF. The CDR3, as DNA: TGTGCCAGCAGTTACTGGGCAGAAATGTTCTTC.

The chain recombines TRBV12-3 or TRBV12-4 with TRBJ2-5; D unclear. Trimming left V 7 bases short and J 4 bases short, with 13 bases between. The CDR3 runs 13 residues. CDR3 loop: CASIKSVAETQYF. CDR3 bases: TGTGCCAGCATTAAATCAGTGGCAGAGACCCAGTACTTC.

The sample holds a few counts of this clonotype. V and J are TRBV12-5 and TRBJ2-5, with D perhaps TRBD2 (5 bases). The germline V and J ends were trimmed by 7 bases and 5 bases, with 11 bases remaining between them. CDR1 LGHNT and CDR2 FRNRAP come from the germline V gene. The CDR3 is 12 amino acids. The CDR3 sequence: CASARGYETQYF. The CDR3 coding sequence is TGTGCTAGTGCCCGAGGGTACGAGACCCAGTACTTC.